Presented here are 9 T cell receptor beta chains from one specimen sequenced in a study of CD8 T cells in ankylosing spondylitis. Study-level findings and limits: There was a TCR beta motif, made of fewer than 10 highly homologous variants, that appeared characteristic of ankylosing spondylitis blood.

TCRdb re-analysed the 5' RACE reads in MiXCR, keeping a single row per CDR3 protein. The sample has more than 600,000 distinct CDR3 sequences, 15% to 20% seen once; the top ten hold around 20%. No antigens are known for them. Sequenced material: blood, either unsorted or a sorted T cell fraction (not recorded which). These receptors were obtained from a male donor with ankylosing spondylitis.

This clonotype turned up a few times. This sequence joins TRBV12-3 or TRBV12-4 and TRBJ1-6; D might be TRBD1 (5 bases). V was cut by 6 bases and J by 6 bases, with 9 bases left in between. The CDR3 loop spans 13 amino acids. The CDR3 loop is CASSQGVNSPLHF. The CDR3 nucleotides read TGTGCCAGCAGCCAAGGGGTTAATTCACCCCTCCACTTT.

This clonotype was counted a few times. This CDR3 reads CATSRHTDWREKLFF. CDR3 DNA sequence: TGTGCCACCAGCAGACACACCGATTGGCGTGAAAAACTGTTTTTT. V and J are TRBV15 and TRBJ1-4; D is uncertain. The CDR3 is made up of 15 amino acids. Germline loops: CDR1 LNHNV, CDR2 YYDKDF (reference sequence). V shed 2 bases and J shed 7 bases, with 14 bases lying between them.

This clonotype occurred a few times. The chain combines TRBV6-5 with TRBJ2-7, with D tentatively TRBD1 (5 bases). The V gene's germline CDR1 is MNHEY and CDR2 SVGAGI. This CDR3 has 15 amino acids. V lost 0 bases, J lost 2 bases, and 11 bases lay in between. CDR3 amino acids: CASSYSFRAAYEQYF. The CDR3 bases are TGTGCCAGCAGTTACTCTTTCAGGGCCGCCTACGAGCAGTACTTC.

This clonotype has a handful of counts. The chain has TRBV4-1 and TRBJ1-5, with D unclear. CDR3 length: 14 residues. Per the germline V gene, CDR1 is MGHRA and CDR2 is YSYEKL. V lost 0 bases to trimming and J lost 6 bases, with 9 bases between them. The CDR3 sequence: CASSQEVTSQPQHF. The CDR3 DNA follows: TGCGCCAGCAGCCAAGAAGTTACTAGTCAGCCCCAGCATTTT.

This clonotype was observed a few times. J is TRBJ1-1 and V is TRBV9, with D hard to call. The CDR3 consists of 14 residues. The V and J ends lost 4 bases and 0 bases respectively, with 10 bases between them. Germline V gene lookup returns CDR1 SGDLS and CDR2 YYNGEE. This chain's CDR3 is CASSPHNMNTEAFF. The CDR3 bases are TGTGCCAGCAGCCCACATAATATGAACACTGAAGCTTTCTTT.

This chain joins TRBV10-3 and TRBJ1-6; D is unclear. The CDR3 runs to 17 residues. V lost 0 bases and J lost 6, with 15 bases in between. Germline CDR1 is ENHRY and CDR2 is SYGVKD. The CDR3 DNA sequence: TGTGCCATCAGTGAGTCCGGCCTGACCGGCGGTAATTCACCCCTCCACTTT. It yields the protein CAISESGLTGGNSPLHF.

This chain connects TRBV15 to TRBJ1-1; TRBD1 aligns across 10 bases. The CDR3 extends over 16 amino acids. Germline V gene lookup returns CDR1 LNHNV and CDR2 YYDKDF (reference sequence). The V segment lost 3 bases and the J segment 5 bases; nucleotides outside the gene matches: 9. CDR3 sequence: CATSRGAGTGETEAFF. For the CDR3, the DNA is TGTGCCACCAGCAGGGGAGCCGGGACAGGGGAGACTGAAGCTTTCTTT. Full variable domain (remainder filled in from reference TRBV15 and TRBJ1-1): DAMVIQNPRYQVTQFGKPVTLSCSQTLNHNVMYWYQQKSSQAPKLLFHYYDKDFNNEADTPDNFQSRRPNTSFCFLDIRSPGLGDTAMYLCATSRGAGTGETEAFFGQGTRLTVV.

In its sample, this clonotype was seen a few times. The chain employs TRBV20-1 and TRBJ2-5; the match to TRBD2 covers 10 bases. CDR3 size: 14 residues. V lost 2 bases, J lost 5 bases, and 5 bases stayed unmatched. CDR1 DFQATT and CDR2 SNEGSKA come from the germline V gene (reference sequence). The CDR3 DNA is TGCAGTGCTAGACTAGCGGGAGAGTTTGAGACCCAGTACTTC. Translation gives CSARLAGEFETQYF.

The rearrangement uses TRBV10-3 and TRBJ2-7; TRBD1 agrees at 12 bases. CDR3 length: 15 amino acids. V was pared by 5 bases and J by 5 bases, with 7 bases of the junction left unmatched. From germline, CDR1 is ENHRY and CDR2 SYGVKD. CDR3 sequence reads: CAISPGTGGIHEQYF. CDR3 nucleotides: TGTGCCATCAGTCCCGGGACAGGGGGCATCCACGAGCAGTACTTC.